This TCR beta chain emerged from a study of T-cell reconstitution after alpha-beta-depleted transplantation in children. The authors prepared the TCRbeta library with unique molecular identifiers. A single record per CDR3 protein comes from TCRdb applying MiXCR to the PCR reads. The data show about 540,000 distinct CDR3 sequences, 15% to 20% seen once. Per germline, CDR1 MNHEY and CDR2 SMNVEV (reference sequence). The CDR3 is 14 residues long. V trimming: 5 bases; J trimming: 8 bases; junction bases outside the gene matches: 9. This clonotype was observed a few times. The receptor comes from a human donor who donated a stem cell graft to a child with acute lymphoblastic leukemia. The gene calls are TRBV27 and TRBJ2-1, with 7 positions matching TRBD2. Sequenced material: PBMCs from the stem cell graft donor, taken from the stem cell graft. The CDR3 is CASSRGAGVHEQFF. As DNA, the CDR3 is TGTGCCAGCAGTCGCGGGGCGGGAGTGCATGAGCAGTTCTTC.